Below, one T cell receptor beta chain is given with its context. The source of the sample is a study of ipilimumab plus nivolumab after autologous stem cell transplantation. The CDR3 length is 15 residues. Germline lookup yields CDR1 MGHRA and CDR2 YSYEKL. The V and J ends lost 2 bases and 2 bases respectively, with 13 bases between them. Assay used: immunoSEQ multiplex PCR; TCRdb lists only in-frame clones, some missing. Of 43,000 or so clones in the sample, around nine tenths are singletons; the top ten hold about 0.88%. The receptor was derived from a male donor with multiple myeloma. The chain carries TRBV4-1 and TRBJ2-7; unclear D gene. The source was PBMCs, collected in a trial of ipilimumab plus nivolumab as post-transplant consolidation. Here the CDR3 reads CASSQYPTVTYEQYF. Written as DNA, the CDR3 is TGCGCCAGCAGCCAATACCCGACCGTAACCTACGAGCAGTACTTC.